Below, 22 T cell receptor beta chains from the same sample are listed, as sequenced in a study of CD8+CD57+ T cells in acquired aplastic anemia. Both TCR beta VDJ combination and CDR3 sequence profiling were carried out. Genomic DNA was the template for this profiling. TCRdb independently ran MiXCR on the reads; one entry per CDR3 protein. This sample has about 240,000 distinct CDR3 sequences; approximately 45% occur once, and the top ten carry under 9%. Flow cytometry had shown expanded CD8+CD57+ cells in the patients chosen for sequencing. Specimen: sorted CD4+, CD8+, or CD8+CD57+ T cells (not recorded which) from PBMCs. The origin of the receptors is a human donor with aplastic anemia.

The rearrangement uses TRBV7-2 and TRBJ2-1; 14 nucleotides agree with TRBD2. J was trimmed by 2 bases and V by 2 bases; bases with no gene match: 5. The CDR3 spans 18 residues. Germline loops: CDR1 SGHTA, CDR2 FQGNSA. CDR3 sequence (DNA): TGTGCCAGCAGCTTAATGTCGACTAGCGGGGGGGCCTACAATGAGCAGTTCTTC. Amino acid sequence: CASSLMSTSGGAYNEQFF.

This clonotype turned up a few times. CDR3 loop: CASSSQFDRAGYTF. CDR3 DNA sequence: TGTGCCAGCAGTTCCCAATTCGACAGGGCTGGCTACACCTTC. V usage is TRBV12-3 or TRBV12-4 and J usage is TRBJ1-2, with 7 bases that match TRBD1. Trimming removed 4 bases from V and 7 bases from J; junction bases left unmatched: 9. The CDR3 contains 14 residues.

This clonotype has more than one count but fewer than ten. The rearrangement joins TRBV29-1 to TRBJ2-7; 10 bases align to TRBD1. Germline V CDR1 and CDR2: SQVTM, ANQGSEA. V trimming: 3 bases; J trimming: 4 bases; junction bases outside the gene matches: 3. The CDR3 sequence is 13 residues long. The CDR3 nucleotides are TGCAGCGTTGAGATGGACAGGGGGTACGAGCAGTACTTC. Protein: CSVEMDRGYEQYF.

This clonotype occurred many times. The chain joins TRBV29-1 to TRBJ2-1, with D maybe TRBD2 (5 bases). Germline V gene data show CDR1 as SQVTM and CDR2 as ANQGSEA. Trimming shortened V by 3 bases and J by 4 bases, and 13 bases separated the two germline ends. The CDR3 is 14 amino acids. Here the CDR3 DNA reads TGCAGCGTTGACCGCGGGCTGGGGTACAATGAGCAGTTCTTC. Its protein is CSVDRGLGYNEQFF.

This clonotype was seen repeatedly, ten times or more. This sequence joins TRBV2 and TRBJ1-6; tentative D call: TRBD1 (5 bases). Deletions cut 3 bases from V and 5 bases from J, with 11 bases between. The CDR3 runs 15 residues. Germline V gene data show CDR1 as SNHLY and CDR2 as FYNNEI. DNA of the CDR3: TGTGCCAGCAGTGATCGGGGCTGGAATAATTCACCCCTCCACTTT. Translating gives CASSDRGWNNSPLHF.

As for this clonotype: Relative to the germline gene, one junction end is altered; a read error may explain this. This chain links TRBV10-3 with TRBJ2-1, with 13 bases lining up with TRBD2. The CDR3 extends over 14 amino acids. CDR1 is ENHRY and CDR2 is SYGVKD in the germline V gene. The CDR3, as DNA: TGTGTCATCAGGCGGACTAGCGGGGGTAGTGAGCAGTTCTTC. Translated: CVIRRTSGGSEQFF.

This clonotype was observed at least ten times. This chain connects TRBV29-1 to TRBJ2-3, with TRBD2 as a possible D gene (7 bases). Between the trimmed V and J ends, which lost 4 bases and 2 bases, there was a span of 16 bases. The germline V gene encodes CDR1 SQVTM and CDR2 ANQGSEA. CDR3 length: 15 residues. This CDR3 reads CSVVPLGGPTDTQYF. Written as DNA, the CDR3 is TGCAGCGTTGTTCCTCTCGGGGGGCCCACAGATACGCAGTATTTT.

This clonotype came up a few times. J is TRBJ1-2 and V is TRBV4-1; TRBD1 might be the D (5 bases). Germline V gives CDR1 MGHRA, CDR2 YSYEKL. With 5 bases removed from V and 8 bases from J, the gap between germline ends came to 21 bases. There are 15 residues in the CDR3. The CDR3 loop reads CASSDSGPRSGGYTF. As DNA, the CDR3 is TGCGCCAGCAGCGACTCGGGACCCCGGTCAGGGGGCTACACCTTC.

The V gene is TRBV24-1, the J gene TRBJ2-2; possible D gene TRBD1, 6 bases. Germline assignment: CDR1 KGHDR and CDR2 SFDVKD. V was shortened by 4 bases and J by 0 bases, with 8 bases between the two germline ends. The CDR3 length is 15 residues. The chain's CDR3 is CATSETGANTGELFF. The CDR3 DNA follows: TGTGCCACCAGTGAGACAGGAGCGAACACCGGGGAGCTGTTTTTT.

This clonotype occurred many times. The rearrangement links TRBV7-9 to TRBJ2-4; D possibly corresponds to TRBD2 (7 bases). This CDR3 has 16 residues. CDR1 SEHNR and CDR2 FQNEAQ come from the germline V gene (reference sequence). V lost 3 bases, J lost 3 bases, and 15 bases lay in between. In DNA, the CDR3 is TGTGCCAGCAGCTTGGGGGAGGGACAAGGCAAAAACATTCAGTACTTC. Protein sequence: CASSLGEGQGKNIQYF.

This clonotype was seen repeatedly, ten times or more. This rearrangement joins TRBV5-6 to TRBJ2-7; D gene uncertain. Trimming took off 0 bases at V and 3 bases at J, with 10 bases between the two ends. CDR3 length equals 14 residues. Germline V lookup: CDR1 SGHDT, CDR2 YYEEEE. The CDR3 reads CASSLVRRNYEQYF. The CDR3 DNA reads TGTGCCAGCAGCTTGGTGCGGAGAAACTACGAGCAGTACTTC. The full variable domain, in which reference TRBV5-6 and TRBJ2-7 provide the parts outside the CDR3, is DAGVTQSPTHLIKTRGQQVTLRCSPKSGHDTVSWYQQALGQGPQFIFQYYEEEERQRGNFPDRFSGHQFPNYSSELNVNALLLGDSALYLCASSLVRRNYEQYFGPGTRLTVT.

The rearrangement uses TRBV29-1 and TRBJ2-4; unclear D gene. Trimming cost V 0 bases and J 9 bases, with 6 bases left between them. Germline-derived CDR1 and CDR2 are SQVTM and ANQGSEA. The CDR3 covers 11 residues. The CDR3 here is CSVEDRVIQYF. CDR3 in DNA: TGCAGCGTTGAAGACCGGGTCATTCAGTACTTC.

This clonotype was seen ten or more times. The chain links TRBV9 to TRBJ2-1; 8 bases align to TRBD1. CDR1 and CDR2 (germline): SGDLS, YYNGEE. This CDR3 comprises 15 residues. The junction had 2 bases not matched to a gene; V was cut back by 0 bases and J by 3 bases. The CDR3 loop reads CASSVGGQDYNEQFF. Written as DNA, the CDR3 is TGTGCCAGCAGCGTAGGGGGACAGGACTACAATGAGCAGTTCTTC.

This clonotype was recorded at least ten times. CDR3 sequence: CASSQEKADYGYTF. CDR3 in DNA: TGCGCCAGCAGCCAAGAGAAGGCAGACTATGGCTACACCTTC. The rearrangement uses TRBV4-1 and TRBJ1-2; the D is unclear. The V gene lost 0 bases and the J gene lost 3 bases, with 8 bases spanning the gap. CDR1 is MGHRA and CDR2 is YSYEKL in the germline V gene. This CDR3 has 14 residues.

The chain joins TRBV28 to TRBJ2-1; D remains ambiguous. CDR1 is MDHEN and CDR2 is SYDVKM in the germline V gene. There are 14 residues in the CDR3. The V end lost 5 bases, the J end lost 7 bases, and 15 bases lay between the germline ends. The CDR3 nucleotides are TGTGCCAGCAGTAGTGAAACCTGGGGAAATGAGCAGTTCTTC. This encodes CASSSETWGNEQFF.

This clonotype was observed a handful of times. J is TRBJ1-1 and V is TRBV5-8; D not resolved. The CDR3 is 16 residues long. V was trimmed by 1 base and J by 5 bases, leaving 18 bases between them. CDR1 is SGHTS, CDR2 YDEGEE, per germline. CDR3 sequence: CASSLWTSGVRTEAFF. The DNA for the CDR3 is TGTGCCAGCAGCTTGTGGACTAGCGGGGTTAGAACTGAAGCTTTCTTT.

Concerning this clonotype: The conserved final phenylalanine or tryptophan is absent from the CDR3, which likely points to a read error. The DNA is omitted, as the CDR3 cannot be located on it reliably, and the CDR3 follows TCRdb's listing. The chain has TRBV10-1 and TRBJ2-5; the tabulated D call, TRBD2, remains unverified against the DNA. The CDR3 adds up to 10 amino acids, both ends counted. Germline V gene sequence: CDR1 WNHNN, CDR2 SYGVQD (reference sequence). This chain's CDR3 is CASSESLKAG.

This clonotype has just a few counts. The chain is built from TRBV20-1 and TRBJ2-3; tentatively, D is TRBD2 (6 bases). Trimming took off 0 bases at V and 11 bases at J, with 15 bases between the two ends. This CDR3 region has 13 residues. Germline CDR1 is DFQATT and CDR2 is SNEGSKA (reference sequence). The DNA for the CDR3 is TGCAGTGCTAGAGATATGGACTACAATGAGCAGTATTTT. The encoded protein is CSARDMDYNEQYF.

This chain connects TRBV7-2 to TRBJ2-7; 7 nucleotides line up with TRBD2. The V and J ends lost 6 bases and 2 bases, in that order; junction bases with no gene match: 7. The CDR3 contains 14 residues. In germline, CDR1 is SGHTA, CDR2 FQGNSA. CDR3 amino acids: CASRSTGGAYEQYF. CDR3 bases: TGTGCCAGCAGATCTACTGGGGGGGCCTACGAGCAGTACTTC.

This clonotype was seen at least ten times. The chain carries TRBV12-3 or TRBV12-4 and TRBJ2-3, with unresolved D. The CDR3 spans 16 residues. With 3 bases removed from V and 2 bases from J, the gap between germline ends came to 15 bases. As DNA, the CDR3 is TGTGCCAGCAGTTTCCGTCGGACGGGCCACACAGATACGCAGTATTTT. Amino acids: CASSFRRTGHTDTQYF.

This clonotype has at least ten counts. V usage is TRBV5-8 and J usage is TRBJ1-6; 11 nucleotides align to TRBD1. Germline CDR1 SGHTS, CDR2 YDEGEE. With V trimmed by 4 bases and J by 9 bases, 12 bases remained unmatched. The CDR3 loop spans 17 amino acids. The CDR3 here is CASSTALLGQGGSPLHF. In DNA, the CDR3 is TGTGCCAGCAGCACCGCCTTACTGGGACAGGGGGGTTCACCCCTCCACTTT.

The chain employs TRBV5-1 and TRBJ2-7; no clear D. V was trimmed by 0 bases and J by 5 bases, leaving 9 bases between them. This CDR3 has 13 amino acids. In germline, CDR1 is SGHRS, CDR2 YFSETQ. The CDR3 is CASSLEVVNEQYF. The CDR3 DNA sequence: TGCGCCAGCAGCTTGGAAGTAGTGAACGAGCAGTACTTC.